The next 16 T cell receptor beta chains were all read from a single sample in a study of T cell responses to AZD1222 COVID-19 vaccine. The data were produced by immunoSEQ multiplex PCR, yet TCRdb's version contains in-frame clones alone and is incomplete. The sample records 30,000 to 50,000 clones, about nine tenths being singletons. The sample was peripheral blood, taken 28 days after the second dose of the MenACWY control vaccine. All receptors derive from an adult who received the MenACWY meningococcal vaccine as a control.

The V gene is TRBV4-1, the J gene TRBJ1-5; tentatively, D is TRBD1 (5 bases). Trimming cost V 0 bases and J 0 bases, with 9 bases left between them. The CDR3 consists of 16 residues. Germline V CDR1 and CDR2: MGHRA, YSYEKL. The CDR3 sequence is CASSQEGAGSNQPQHF. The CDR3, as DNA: TGCGCCAGCAGCCAAGAAGGGGCAGGTAGCAATCAGCCCCAGCATTTT.

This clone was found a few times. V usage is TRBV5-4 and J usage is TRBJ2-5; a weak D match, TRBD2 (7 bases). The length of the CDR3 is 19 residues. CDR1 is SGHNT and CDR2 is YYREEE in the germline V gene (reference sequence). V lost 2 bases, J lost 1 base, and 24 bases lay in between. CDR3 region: CASSFGVLAESGAQETQYF. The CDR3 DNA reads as TGTGCCAGCAGCTTTGGTGTGCTAGCGGAATCAGGGGCCCAAGAGACCCAGTACTTC.

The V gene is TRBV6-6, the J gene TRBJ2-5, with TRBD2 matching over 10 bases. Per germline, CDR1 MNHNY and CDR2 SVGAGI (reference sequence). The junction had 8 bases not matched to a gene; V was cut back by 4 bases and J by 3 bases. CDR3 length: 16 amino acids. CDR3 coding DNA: TGTGCCAGCAGTTCTCAACTAGCGGGAATGAAAGAGACCCAGTACTTC. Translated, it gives CASSSQLAGMKETQYF.

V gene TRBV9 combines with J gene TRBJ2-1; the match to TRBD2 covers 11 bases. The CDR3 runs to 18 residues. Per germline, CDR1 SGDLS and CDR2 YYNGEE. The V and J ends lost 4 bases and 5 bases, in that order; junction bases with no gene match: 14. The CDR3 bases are TGTGCCAGCAGCACCGGAAATAGCGGGAGGGCCTTCAACAATGAGCAGTTCTTC. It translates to CASSTGNSGRAFNNEQFF.

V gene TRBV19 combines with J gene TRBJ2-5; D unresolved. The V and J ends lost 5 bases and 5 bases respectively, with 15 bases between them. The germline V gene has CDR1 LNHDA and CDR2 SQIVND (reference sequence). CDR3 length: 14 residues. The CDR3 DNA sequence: TGTGCCAGTAGTCCCGTAAGGGCTGACGAGACCCAGTACTTC. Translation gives CASSPVRADETQYF.

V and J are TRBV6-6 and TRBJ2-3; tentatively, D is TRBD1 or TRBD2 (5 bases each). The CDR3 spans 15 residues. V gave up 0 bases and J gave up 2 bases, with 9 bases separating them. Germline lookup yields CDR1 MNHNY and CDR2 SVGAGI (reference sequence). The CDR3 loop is CASSYSGTNTDTQYF. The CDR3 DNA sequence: TGTGCCAGCAGTTACTCCGGGACCAACACAGATACGCAGTATTTT.

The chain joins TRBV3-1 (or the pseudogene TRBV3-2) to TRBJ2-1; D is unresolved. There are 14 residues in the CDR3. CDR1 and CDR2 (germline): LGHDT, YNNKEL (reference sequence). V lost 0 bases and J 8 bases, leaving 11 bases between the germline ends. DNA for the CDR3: TGTGCCAGCAGCCAAGATCCCGGGTTCGATGAGCAGTTCTTC. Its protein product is CASSQDPGFDEQFF.

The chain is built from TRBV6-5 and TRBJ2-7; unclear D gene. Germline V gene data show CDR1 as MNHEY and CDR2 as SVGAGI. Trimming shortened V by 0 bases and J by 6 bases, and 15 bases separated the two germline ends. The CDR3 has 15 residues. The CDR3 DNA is TGTGCCAGCAGTTACTCGTTAGGCCCCCTCGGCGAGCAGTACTTC. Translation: CASSYSLGPLGEQYF.

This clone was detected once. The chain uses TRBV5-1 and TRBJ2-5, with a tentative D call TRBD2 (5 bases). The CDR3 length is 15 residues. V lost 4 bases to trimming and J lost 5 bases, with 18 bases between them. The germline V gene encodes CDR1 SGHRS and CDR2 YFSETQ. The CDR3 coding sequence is TGCGCCAGCAGCACCCGGGATCCTAGTTCGGAGACCCAGTACTTC. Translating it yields CASSTRDPSSETQYF.

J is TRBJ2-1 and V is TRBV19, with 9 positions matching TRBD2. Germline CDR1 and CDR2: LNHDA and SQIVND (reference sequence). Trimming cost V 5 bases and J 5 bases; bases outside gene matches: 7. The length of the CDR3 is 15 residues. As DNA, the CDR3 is TGTGCCAGTAGTCAGTCGCTAGCGGGACACAATGAGCAGTTCTTC. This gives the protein CASSQSLAGHNEQFF.

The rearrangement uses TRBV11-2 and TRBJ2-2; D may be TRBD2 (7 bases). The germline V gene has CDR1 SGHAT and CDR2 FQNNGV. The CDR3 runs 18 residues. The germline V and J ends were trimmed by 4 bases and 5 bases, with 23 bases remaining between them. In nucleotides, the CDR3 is TGTGCCAGCAGCTCCCTCCTTAGGGGGGGGAAAAGGACCGGGGAGCTGTTTTTT. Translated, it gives CASSSLLRGGKRTGELFF.

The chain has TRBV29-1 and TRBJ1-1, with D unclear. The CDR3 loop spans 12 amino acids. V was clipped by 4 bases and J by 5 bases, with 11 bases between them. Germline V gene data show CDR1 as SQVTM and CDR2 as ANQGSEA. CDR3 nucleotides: TGCAGCGTTGTGCCCGGGTTTACTGAAGCTTTCTTT. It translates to CSVVPGFTEAFF.

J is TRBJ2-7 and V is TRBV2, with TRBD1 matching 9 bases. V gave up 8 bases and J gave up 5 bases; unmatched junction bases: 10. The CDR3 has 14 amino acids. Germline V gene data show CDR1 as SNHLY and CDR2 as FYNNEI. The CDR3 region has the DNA TGTGCCAGCTTTTTTTGGACAGGGGTCCACGAGCAGTACTTC. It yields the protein CASFFWTGVHEQYF.

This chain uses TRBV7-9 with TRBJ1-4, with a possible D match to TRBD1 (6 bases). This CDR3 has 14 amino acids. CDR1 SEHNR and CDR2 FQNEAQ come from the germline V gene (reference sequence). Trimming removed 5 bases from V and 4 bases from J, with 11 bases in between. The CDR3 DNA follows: TGTGCCAGCAGCCCCCGGGACAATAATGAAAAACTGTTTTTT. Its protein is CASSPRDNNEKLFF.

The CDR3 nucleotides read TGTGCCAGCAGCTATCGGACAGGGCCATACACTGAAGCTTTCTTT. Residues: CASSYRTGPYTEAFF. This sequence joins TRBV11-2 and TRBJ1-1, with 8 bases lining up with TRBD1. V lost 4 bases and J lost 3; bases outside the gene matches: 7. Germline-derived CDR1 and CDR2 are SGHAT and FQNNGV. The CDR3 is 15 amino acids. Filled out from reference TRBV11-2 and TRBJ1-1, the complete variable domain reads EAGVAQSPRYKIIEKRQSVAFWCNPISGHATLYWYQQILGQGPKLLIQFQNNGVVDDSQLPKDRFSAERLKGVDSTLKIQPAKLEDSAVYLCASSYRTGPYTEAFFGQGTRLTVV.

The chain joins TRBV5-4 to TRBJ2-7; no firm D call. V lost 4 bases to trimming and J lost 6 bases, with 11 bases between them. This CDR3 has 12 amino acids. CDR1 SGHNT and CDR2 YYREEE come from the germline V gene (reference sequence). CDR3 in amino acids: CASSGGFREQYF. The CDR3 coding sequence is TGTGCCAGCAGCGGCGGTTTCCGCGAGCAGTACTTC.